The rows below give T cell receptor beta chains drawn from one sample of a study of cytomegalovirus exposure and HLA in healthy donors. The table came from immunoSEQ multiplex PCR; TCRdb's copy has only in-frame clones and leaves some out. There are 200,000 to 250,000 clones in the sample; around 89% occur only once, and over 0.95% lies in the top ten. Sequenced: PBMCs. The source is a woman aged 18-29 years in good health and CMV-seronegative. Each CDR3 is given with its conserved first and last residue. The D gene is left open where the match is weak. Clone size is shown for a subset of rows, as once, few, many or a class of expanded clone.

V	J	D	size	length	DNA	CDR3
TRBV2	TRBJ1-1	-	-	15	TGTGCCAGCAGTGAATGGTCCCCCGGGGGCACTGAAGCTTTCTTT	CASSEWSPGGTEAFF
TRBV5-1	TRBJ2-3	-	-	13	TGCGCCAGCAGCCCGACTTTCACAGATACGCAGTATTTT	CASSPTFTDTQYF
TRBV15	TRBJ1-6	TRBD1	-	20	TGTGCCACCAGCAGAGATCCGGTTGGGACAGGGGCTGCCTATAATTCACCCCTCCACTTT	CATSRDPVGTGAAYNSPLHF
TRBV7-9	TRBJ1-1	-	-	14	TGTGCCAGCAGCTTAGGCCAGGGGAACACTGAAGCTTTCTTT	CASSLGQGNTEAFF
TRBV2	TRBJ1-5	-	-	13	TGTGCCAGCAGCCCCCGGGAGGCGGCGCCCCAGCATTTT	CASSPREAAPQHF
TRBV5-4	TRBJ2-5	TRBD1	once	14	TGTGCCAGCAGCCGCACAGGGGTCCAAGAGACCCAGTACTTC	CASSRTGVQETQYF
TRBV7-9	TRBJ2-7	-	-	14	TGTGCCAGCAGCTCCCCCCTTACCGACACCGAGCAGTACTTC	CASSSPLTDTEQYF
TRBV27	TRBJ1-5	TRBD1	-	13	TGTGCCAGCAGCGGACAGGGGAATCAGCCCCAGCATTTT	CASSGQGNQPQHF
TRBV9	TRBJ2-3	-	-	15	TGTGCCAGCAGCGCCAGCGGTGGTAGCACAGATACGCAGTATTTT	CASSASGGSTDTQYF
TRBV9	TRBJ2-7	-	-	15	TGTGCCAGCAGCGTCGGCGGGAACCCGTCCTACGAGCAGTACTTC	CASSVGGNPSYEQYF
TRBV18	TRBJ2-3	-	few	17	TGTGCCAGCTCACCTCTCCAGTCGGGAGCTAGCACAGATACGCAGTATTTT	CASSPLQSGASTDTQYF
TRBV7-2	TRBJ2-7	TRBD1	-	18	TGTGCCAGCAGCTTAGGGAGCCGCCAGGGACAGGGGTCCCACGAGCAGTACTTC	CASSLGSRQGQGSHEQYF
TRBV19	TRBJ2-2	-	-	14	TGTGCCAGTTGTGGGGCAGACCACACCGGGGAGCTGTTTTTT	CASCGADHTGELFF
TRBV6-6	TRBJ1-5	TRBD1	-	14	TGTGCCAGCAGACTTAGACAGGGGTCCCAGCCCCAGCATTTT	CASRLRQGSQPQHF
TRBV5-4	TRBJ1-4	TRBD1	-	14	TGTGCCAGCAGCCGGGACAGGGGGGATGAAAAACTGTTTTTT	CASSRDRGDEKLFF
TRBV4-2	TRBJ2-1	TRBD2	-	17	TGTGCCAGCAGCCAAGGACCCGGGACTAGCGGGGGGGATGAGCAGTTCTTC	CASSQGPGTSGGDEQFF
TRBV2	TRBJ2-1	TRBD2	once	16	TGTGCCAGCACCCTCCAGGGGCTAGCGGGGGTAAATGAGCAGTTCTTC	CASTLQGLAGVNEQFF
TRBV7-9	TRBJ2-3	-	few	15	TGTGCCAGCAGCTTAAAGGGAGCGACGGAAGATACGCAGTATTTT	CASSLKGATEDTQYF
TRBV9	TRBJ2-7	-	-	15	TGTGCCAGCAGCGTAGAGGGGGTCTCCACCTACGAGCAGTACTTC	CASSVEGVSTYEQYF
TRBV5-1	TRBJ2-3	-	-	15	TGCGCCAGCAGCTTGACGGGGTCGGGCACAGATACGCAGTATTTT	CASSLTGSGTDTQYF
TRBV20-1	TRBJ2-7	-	-	11	TGCAGTGCACCCTCAGGCTACGAGCAGTACTTC	CSAPSGYEQYF
TRBV5-1	TRBJ1-1	TRBD1	-	15	TGCGCCAGCAGCACTTACAGGGGGGGGACGACTGAAGCTTTCTTT	CASSTYRGGTTEAFF
TRBV27	TRBJ2-3	TRBD1	-	13	TGTGCCACCGAGGGGGCGGACACAGATACGCAGTATTTT	CATEGADTDTQYF
TRBV11-2	TRBJ2-3	TRBD2	-	17	TGTGCCAGCAGCTGGGTAGCGGGGGGGCCCCCGGCAGATACGCAGTATTTT	CASSWVAGGPPADTQYF
TRBV28	TRBJ1-1	-	-	12	TGTGCCAGCAGTTCAGGGTTGGCTGAAGCTTTCTTT	CASSSGLAEAFF
TRBV5-1	TRBJ2-1	TRBD2	-	15	TGCGCCAGCAGCCCGGGACTAGCGGGGGGTAGTGAGCAGTTCTTC	CASSPGLAGGSEQFF
TRBV6-5	TRBJ2-7	TRBD1	-	15	TGTGCCAGCAGTTACCGGGACAGGGTCACCTTCGAGCAGTACTTC	CASSYRDRVTFEQYF
TRBV20-1	TRBJ1-1	-	-	11	TGCAGTGCTAGGGGGGGACCTGAAGCTTTCTTT	CSARGGPEAFF
TRBV7-9	TRBJ2-1	-	-	16	TGTTCCAGCAGCTTGGCCCCAAACCCCCCCTACAATGAGCAGTTCTTC	CSSSLAPNPPYNEQFF
TRBV5-1	TRBJ2-6	TRBD1	-	20	TGCGCCAGCAGCTTGCTAGGGCTGACAGGGAGTAGCTCTGGGGCCAACGTCCTGACTTTC	CASSLLGLTGSSSGANVLTF
TRBV5-4	TRBJ1-1	-	once	14	TGTGCCAGCAGCTTGGGGGAGGGGAACACTGAAGCTTTCTTT	CASSLGEGNTEAFF
TRBV5-6	TRBJ2-7	TRBD2	few	14	TGTGCCAGCAGCTCCACTGGACTAGCTTACGAGCAGTACTTC	CASSSTGLAYEQYF
TRBV7-2	TRBJ1-6	-	-	15	TGTGCCAGCAGCTTGGATGGCGGAAACAATTCACCCCTCCACTTT	CASSLDGGNNSPLHF
TRBV28	TRBJ1-1	TRBD1	-	14	TGTGCCAGCAGTTTCGAAGGGGGCGATCCTGAAGCTTTCTTT	CASSFEGGDPEAFF
TRBV30	TRBJ2-1	TRBD2	-	14	TGTGCCTGGAGTGTAAGCGGGAGGGCAAATTCGCCGTTCTTC	CAWSVSGRANSPFF
TRBV21-1	TRBJ2-7	-	-	17	TGTGCCAGCAGCAAAGAGGCTGCAGGGGAATCCTCCTACGAGCAGTACTTC	CASSKEAAGESSYEQYF
TRBV7-9	TRBJ2-5	-	-	13	TGTGCCAGCAGCTTAGTTTCTCAAGAGACCCAGTACTTC	CASSLVSQETQYF
TRBV29-1	TRBJ1-2	-	once	13	TGCAGCGGCAGCACAGAAGCTAACTATGGCTACACCTTC	CSGSTEANYGYTF
TRBV7-9	TRBJ2-7	-	-	14	TGTGCCAGCAGCCGTGACGGGACTCCCTACGAGCAGTACTTC	CASSRDGTPYEQYF
TRBV10-3	TRBJ1-1	-	-	15	TGTGCCATCAGTGAGTCGAACACAGTGAACACTGAAGCTTTCTTT	CAISESNTVNTEAFF